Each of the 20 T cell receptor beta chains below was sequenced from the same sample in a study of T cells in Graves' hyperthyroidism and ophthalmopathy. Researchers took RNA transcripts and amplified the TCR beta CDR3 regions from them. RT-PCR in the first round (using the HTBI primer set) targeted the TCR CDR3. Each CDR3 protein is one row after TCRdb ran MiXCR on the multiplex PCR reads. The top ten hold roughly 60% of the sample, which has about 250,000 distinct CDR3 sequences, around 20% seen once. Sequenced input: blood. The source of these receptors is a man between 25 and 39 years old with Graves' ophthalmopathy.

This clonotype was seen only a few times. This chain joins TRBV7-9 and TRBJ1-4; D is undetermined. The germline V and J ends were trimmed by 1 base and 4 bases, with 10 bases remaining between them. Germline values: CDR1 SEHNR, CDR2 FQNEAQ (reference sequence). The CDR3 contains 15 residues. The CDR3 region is CASSLDLWFNEKLFF. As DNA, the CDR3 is TGTGCCAGCAGCTTAGATCTGTGGTTTAATGAAAAACTGTTTTTT. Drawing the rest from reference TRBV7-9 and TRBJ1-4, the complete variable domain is DTGVSQNPRHKITKRGQNVTFRCDPISEHNRLYWYRQTLGQGPEFLTYFQNEAQLEKSRLLSDRFSAERPKGSFSTLEIQRTEQGDSAMYLCASSLDLWFNEKLFFGSGTQLSVL.

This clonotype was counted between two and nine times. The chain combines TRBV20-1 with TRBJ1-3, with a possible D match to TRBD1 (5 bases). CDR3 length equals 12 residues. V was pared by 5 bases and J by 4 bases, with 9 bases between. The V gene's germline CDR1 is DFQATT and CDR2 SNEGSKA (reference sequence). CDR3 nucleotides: TGCAGTGCTTCCCAGGGAGGAAACACCATATATTTT. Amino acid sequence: CSASQGGNTIYF.

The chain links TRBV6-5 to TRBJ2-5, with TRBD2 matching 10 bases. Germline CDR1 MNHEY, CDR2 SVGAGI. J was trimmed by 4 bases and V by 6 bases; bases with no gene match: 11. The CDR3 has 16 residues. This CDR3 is CASRLGLAVTGETQYF. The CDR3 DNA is TGTGCCAGCAGACTCGGACTAGCGGTGACGGGAGAGACCCAGTACTTC.

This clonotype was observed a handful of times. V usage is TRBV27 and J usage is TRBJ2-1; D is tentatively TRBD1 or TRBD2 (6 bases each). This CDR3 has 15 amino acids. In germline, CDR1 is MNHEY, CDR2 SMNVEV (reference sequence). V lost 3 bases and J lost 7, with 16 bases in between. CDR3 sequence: CASSFMSGAKNEQFF. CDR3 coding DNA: TGTGCCAGCAGTTTTATGTCGGGGGCGAAGAATGAGCAGTTCTTC.

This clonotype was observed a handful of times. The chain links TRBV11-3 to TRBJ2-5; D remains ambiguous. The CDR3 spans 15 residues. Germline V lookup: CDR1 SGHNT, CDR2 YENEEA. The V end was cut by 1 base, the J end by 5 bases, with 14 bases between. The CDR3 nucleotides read TGTGCCAGCAGCTTAGTTGACGGCATGCAGGAGACCCAGTACTTC. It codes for CASSLVDGMQETQYF.

For the CDR3, the DNA is TGTGCCAGTAGTTTCAGGGGGATTTCGGGCACAGATACGCAGTATTTT. Protein: CASSFRGISGTDTQYF. The chain carries TRBV19 and TRBJ2-3, with 7 positions matching TRBD1. CDR1 and CDR2 (germline): LNHDA, SQIVND (reference sequence). This CDR3 contains 16 residues. Trimming cost V 5 bases and J 1 base; bases outside gene matches: 9.

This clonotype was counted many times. The CDR3 protein is CASSLHWTEAFF. The CDR3 nucleotides read TGTGCCAGCAGCCTACATTGGACTGAAGCTTTCTTT. The chain carries TRBV11-2 and TRBJ1-1, with D unclear. Germline V CDR1 and CDR2: SGHAT, FQNNGV. CDR3 length: 12 amino acids. V lost 5 bases, J lost 5 bases, and 9 bases lay in between.

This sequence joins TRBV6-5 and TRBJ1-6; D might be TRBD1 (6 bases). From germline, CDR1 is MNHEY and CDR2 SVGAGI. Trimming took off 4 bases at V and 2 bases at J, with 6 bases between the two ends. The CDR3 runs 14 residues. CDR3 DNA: TGTGCCAGCAGTTCAGGGGCCTATAATTCACCCCTCCACTTT. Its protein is CASSSGAYNSPLHF.

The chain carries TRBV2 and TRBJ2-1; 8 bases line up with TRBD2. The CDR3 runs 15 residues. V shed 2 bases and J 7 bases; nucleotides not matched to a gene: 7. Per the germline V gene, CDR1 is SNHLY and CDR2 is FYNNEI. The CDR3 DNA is TGTGCCAGCAGTGAATTATGGGCTAGCGGGAATGAGCAGTTCTTC. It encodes CASSELWASGNEQFF.

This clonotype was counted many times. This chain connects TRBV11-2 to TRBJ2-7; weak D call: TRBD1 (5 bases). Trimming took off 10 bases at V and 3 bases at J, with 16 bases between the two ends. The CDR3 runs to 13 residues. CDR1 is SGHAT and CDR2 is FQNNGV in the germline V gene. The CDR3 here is CATRPIGVYEQYF. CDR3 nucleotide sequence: TGTGCCACCCGCCCAATAGGGGTCTACGAGCAGTACTTC.

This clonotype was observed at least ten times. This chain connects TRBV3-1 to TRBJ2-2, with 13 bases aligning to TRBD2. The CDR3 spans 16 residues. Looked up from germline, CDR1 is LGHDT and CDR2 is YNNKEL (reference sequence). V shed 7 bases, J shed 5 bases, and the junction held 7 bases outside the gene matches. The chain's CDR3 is CASTPRTSGRTGELFF. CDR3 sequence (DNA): TGTGCCAGCACCCCCCGGACTAGCGGGAGAACCGGGGAGCTGTTTTTT.

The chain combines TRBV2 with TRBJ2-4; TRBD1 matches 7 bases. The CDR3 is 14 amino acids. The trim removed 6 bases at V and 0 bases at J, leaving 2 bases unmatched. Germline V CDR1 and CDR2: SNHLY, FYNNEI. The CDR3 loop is CASSRQGAKNIQYF. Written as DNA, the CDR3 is TGTGCCAGCAGCAGACAGGGAGCCAAAAACATTCAGTACTTC. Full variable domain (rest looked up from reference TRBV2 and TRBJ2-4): EPEVTQTPSHQVTQMGQEVILRCVPISNHLYFYWYRQILGQKVEFLVSFYNNEISEKSEIFDDQFSVERPDGSNFTLKIRSTKLEDSAMYFCASSRQGAKNIQYFGAGTRLSVL.

The CDR3 spells CASSLMIQETQYF. As DNA, the CDR3 is TGCGCCAGCAGCTTGATGATCCAAGAGACCCAGTACTTC. The chain is built from TRBV5-1 and TRBJ2-5, with D unclear. The CDR3 length is 13 residues. V shed 1 base and J shed 1 base, with 5 bases lying between them. The germline V gene encodes CDR1 SGHRS and CDR2 YFSETQ.

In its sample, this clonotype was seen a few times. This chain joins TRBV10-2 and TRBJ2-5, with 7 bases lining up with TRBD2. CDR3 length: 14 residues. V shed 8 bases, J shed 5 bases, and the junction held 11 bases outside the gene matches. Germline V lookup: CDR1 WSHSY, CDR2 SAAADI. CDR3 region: CASGGVMRGETQYF. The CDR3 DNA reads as TGCGCCAGCGGAGGAGTGATGCGGGGGGAGACCCAGTACTTC.

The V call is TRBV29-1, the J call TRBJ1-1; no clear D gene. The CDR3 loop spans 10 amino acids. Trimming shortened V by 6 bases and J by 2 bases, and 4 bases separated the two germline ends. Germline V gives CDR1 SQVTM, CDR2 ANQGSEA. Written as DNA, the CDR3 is TGCAGCGTCCAAAACACTGAAGCTTTCTTT. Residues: CSVQNTEAFF.

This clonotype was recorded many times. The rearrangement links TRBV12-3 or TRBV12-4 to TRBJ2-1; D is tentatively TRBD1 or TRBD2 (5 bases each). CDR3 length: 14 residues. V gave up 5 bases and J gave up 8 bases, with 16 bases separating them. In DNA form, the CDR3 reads TGTGCCAGCAGTAGGGACGATCGCGGCCATGAGCAGTTCTTC. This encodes CASSRDDRGHEQFF.

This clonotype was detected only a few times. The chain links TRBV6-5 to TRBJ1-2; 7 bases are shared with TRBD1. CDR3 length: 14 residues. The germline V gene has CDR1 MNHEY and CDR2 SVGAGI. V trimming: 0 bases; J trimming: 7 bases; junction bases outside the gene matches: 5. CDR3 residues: CASSYSGGWGGYTF. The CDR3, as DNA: TGTGCCAGCAGTTACTCAGGGGGCTGGGGTGGCTACACCTTC.

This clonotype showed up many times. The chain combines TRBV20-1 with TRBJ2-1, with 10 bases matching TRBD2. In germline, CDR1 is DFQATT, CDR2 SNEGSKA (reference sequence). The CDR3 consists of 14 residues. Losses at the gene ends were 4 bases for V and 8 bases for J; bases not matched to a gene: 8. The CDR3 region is CSAKSSGSGHEQFF. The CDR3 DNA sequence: TGCAGTGCTAAATCTAGCGGGAGTGGCCATGAGCAGTTCTTC.

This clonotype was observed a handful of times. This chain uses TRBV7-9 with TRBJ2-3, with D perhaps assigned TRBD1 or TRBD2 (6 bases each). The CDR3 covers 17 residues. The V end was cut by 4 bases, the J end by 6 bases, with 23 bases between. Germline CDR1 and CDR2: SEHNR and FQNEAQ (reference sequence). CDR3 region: CASSSGRGGMRGDTQYF. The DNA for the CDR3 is TGTGCCAGCAGCTCGGGACGGGGCGGGATGAGGGGGGATACGCAGTATTTT.

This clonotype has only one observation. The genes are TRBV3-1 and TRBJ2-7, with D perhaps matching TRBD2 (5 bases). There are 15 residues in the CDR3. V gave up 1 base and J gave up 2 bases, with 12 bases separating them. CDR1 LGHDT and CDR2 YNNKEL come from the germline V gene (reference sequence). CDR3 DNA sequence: TGTGCCAGCAGCCAAGGGTGGAGGAATCCCTACGAGCAGTACTTC. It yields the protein CASSQGWRNPYEQYF.